The 3 T cell receptor beta chains in this list originate from one sample, sequenced in a study of T-cell memory formation after mild COVID-19. One entry per CDR3 protein results from TCRdb running MiXCR on the 5' RACE reads. The repertoire has roughly 130,000 distinct CDR3 sequences, about 15% of them found once; the top ten carry 4.5% to 5.5%. Sequencing was done on a sample of PBMCs or a T cell subset sorted from them (not recorded which). The receptor set was obtained from a young man who had mild COVID-19 (a few samples of this study predate the infection). Cell type and time point are not known.

This clonotype was recorded a few times. The V and J genes are TRBV6-5 and TRBJ1-4; D not certain. V was shortened by 6 bases and J by 0 bases, with 11 bases between the two germline ends. Germline lookup yields CDR1 MNHEY and CDR2 SVGAGI. CDR3 length: 15 amino acids. CDR3 residues: CASSSNGATNEKLFF. CDR3 DNA sequence: TGTGCCAGCAGCTCGAACGGCGCAACTAATGAAAAACTGTTTTTT.

This chain links TRBV5-1 with TRBJ2-5; D unclear. Germline CDR1 is SGHRS and CDR2 is YFSETQ. CDR3 length equals 13 residues. Trimming stripped 5 bases from V and 5 bases from J, with 13 bases between. The CDR3 nucleotides read TGCGCCAGCAGTTCGTCCCTGTTTGAGACCCAGTACTTC. This gives the protein CASSSSLFETQYF.

V is TRBV9 and J is TRBJ2-1; 7 positions agree with TRBD2. This CDR3 contains 13 residues. V trimming: 0 bases; J trimming: 9 bases; junction bases outside the gene matches: 3. Germline assignment: CDR1 SGDLS and CDR2 YYNGEE. The DNA of the CDR3 is TGTGCCAGCAGCGTAGTAGGGGAGGGTGAGCAGTTCTTC. Translation: CASSVVGEGEQFF.